The present T cell receptor beta chain was sequenced within a study of cytomegalovirus exposure and HLA in healthy donors. The PCR used 60 Vbeta and 13 Jbeta primers. Generated by immunoSEQ multiplex PCR, the TCRdb table keeps only in-frame clones and is missing some. The sample holds 150,000 or so clones, about 75% seen once. Germline lookup yields CDR1 SGHDT and CDR2 YYEEEE. Trimming took 4 bases from V and 2 from J; bases not matched to a gene: 11. The CDR3 is 17 residues long. The material sequenced was PBMCs. This sequence joins TRBV5-6 and TRBJ2-1; 8 bases are a match to TRBD2. The clonotype originates from a man aged 18 to 29 in good health and CMV-seropositive. The CDR3 DNA reads as TGTGCCAGCAGCCCTGACACGACTAGCGCAACCTACAATGAGCAGTTCTTC. This sequence encodes CASSPDTTSATYNEQFF. The entire variable domain, with the rest obtained from reference TRBV5-6 and TRBJ2-1, is as follows: DAGVTQSPTHLIKTRGQQVTLRCSPKSGHDTVSWYQQALGQGPQFIFQYYEEEERQRGNFPDRFSGHQFPNYSSELNVNALLLGDSALYLCASSPDTTSATYNEQFFGPGTRLTVL.